This record looks at one T cell receptor beta chain sequence and its context. Individuals aged roughly 18 to 95 years were recruited from 24 US areas. Assay: immunoSEQ multiplex PCR; the TCRdb copy retains only in-frame clones and omits some. The sample holds about 150,000 clones, roughly 88% seen once. These data belong to a study of blood T cell repertoires in COVID-19. Study in general: The United States, Italy and Spain provided the acute and convalescent COVID-19 samples.

J lost 2 bases, V lost 1 base, and 0 bases had no gene match. The CDR3 is 16 residues long. Germline V CDR1 and CDR2: SGHDN, FVKESK. This chain connects TRBV14 to TRBJ2-2, with 11 nucleotides matching TRBD2. The sequencing sample was made of PBMCs or T cells enriched from blood (not recorded which). The clonotype comes from a man aged 65 to 79 who had been exposed to COVID-19. The CDR3 spells CASSQGLAGNTGELFF. For the CDR3, the DNA is TGTGCCAGCAGCCAAGGACTAGCGGGAAACACCGGGGAGCTGTTTTTT. The entire variable domain, with the rest obtained from reference TRBV14 and TRBJ2-2, is as follows: EAGVTQFPSHSVIEKGQTVTLRCDPISGHDNLYWYRRVMGKEIKFLLHFVKESKQDESGMPNNRFLAERTGGTYSTLKVQPAELEDSGVYFCASSQGLAGNTGELFFGEGSRLTVL.